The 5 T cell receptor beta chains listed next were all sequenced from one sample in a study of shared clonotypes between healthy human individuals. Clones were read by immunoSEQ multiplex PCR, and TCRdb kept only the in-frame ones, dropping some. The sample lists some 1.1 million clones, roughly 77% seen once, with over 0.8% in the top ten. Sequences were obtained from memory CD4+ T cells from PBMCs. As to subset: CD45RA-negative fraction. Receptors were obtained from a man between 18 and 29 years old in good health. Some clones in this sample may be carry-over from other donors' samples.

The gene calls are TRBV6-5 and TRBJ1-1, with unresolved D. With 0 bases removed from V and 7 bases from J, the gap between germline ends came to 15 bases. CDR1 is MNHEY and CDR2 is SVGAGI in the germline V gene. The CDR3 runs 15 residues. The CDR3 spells CASSYSGWSVGEAFF. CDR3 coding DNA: TGTGCCAGCAGTTACTCCGGTTGGTCTGTAGGTGAAGCTTTCTTT.

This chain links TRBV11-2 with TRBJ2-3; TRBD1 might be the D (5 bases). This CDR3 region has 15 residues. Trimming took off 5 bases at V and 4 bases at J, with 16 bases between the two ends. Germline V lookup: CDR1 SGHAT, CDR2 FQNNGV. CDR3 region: CASSPGFPTPDTQYF. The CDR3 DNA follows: TGTGCCAGCAGCCCAGGGTTCCCCACACCAGATACGCAGTATTTT.

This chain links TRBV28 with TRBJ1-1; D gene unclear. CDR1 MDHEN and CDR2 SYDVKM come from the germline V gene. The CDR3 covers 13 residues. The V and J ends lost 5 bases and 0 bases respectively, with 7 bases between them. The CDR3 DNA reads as TGTGCCAGCAGTCAAATATTGAACACTGAAGCTTTCTTT. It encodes CASSQILNTEAFF.

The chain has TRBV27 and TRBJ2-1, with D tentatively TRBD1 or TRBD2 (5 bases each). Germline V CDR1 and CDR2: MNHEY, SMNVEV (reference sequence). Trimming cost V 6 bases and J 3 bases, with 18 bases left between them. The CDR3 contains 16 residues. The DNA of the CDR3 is TGTGCCAGCAGAACTATCGAGGGGAACTTCTACAATGAGCAGTTCTTC. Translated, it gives CASRTIEGNFYNEQFF.

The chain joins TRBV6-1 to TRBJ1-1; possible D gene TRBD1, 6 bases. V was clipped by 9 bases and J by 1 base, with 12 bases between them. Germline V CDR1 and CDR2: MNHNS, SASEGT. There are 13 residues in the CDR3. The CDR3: CASAGAPNTEAFF. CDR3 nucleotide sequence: TGTGCCAGTGCAGGGGCCCCGAACACTGAAGCTTTCTTT.